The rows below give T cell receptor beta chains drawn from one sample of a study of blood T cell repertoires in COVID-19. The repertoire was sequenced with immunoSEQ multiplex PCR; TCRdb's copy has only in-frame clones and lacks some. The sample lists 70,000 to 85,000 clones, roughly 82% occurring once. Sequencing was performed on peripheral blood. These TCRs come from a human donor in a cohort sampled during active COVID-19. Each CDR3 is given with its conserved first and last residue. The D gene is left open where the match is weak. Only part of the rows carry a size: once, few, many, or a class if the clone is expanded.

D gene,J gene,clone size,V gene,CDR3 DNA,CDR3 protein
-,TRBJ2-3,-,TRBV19,TGTGCCAGTAAGGGCCAGGGTGGCACAGATACGCAGTATTTT,CASKGQGGTDTQYF
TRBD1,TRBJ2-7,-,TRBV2,TGTGCCAGCAGTGACAGGGGGCTCTACGAGCAGTACTTC,CASSDRGLYEQYF
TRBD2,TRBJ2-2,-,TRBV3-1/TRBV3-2,TGTGCCAGCAGCCTCTCCGGGACTAAGACCGGGGAGCTGTTTTTT,CASSLSGTKTGELFF
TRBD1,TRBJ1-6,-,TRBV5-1,TGCGCCAGCAGCGTGACCGGGACAGGGGAATCACCCCTCCACTTT,CASSVTGTGESPLHF
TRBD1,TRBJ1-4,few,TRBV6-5,TGTGCCAGCAGTTACCGCGACAGGGTGGATGAAAAACTGTTTTTT,CASSYRDRVDEKLFF
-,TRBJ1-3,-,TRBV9,TGTGCCAGCAGCGTAGGTCGGACAACAAATATTAAGTTTAGCTCTGGAAACACCATATATTTT,CASSVGRTTNIKFSSGNTIYF
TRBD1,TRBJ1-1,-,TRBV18,TGTGCCAGCTCAGAACAGGGGTCCAGTTTTGGGCGAGCTATTGAAGCTTTCTTT,CASSEQGSSFGRAIEAFF
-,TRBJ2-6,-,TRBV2,TGTGCCAGCAGTGAACAGGGCAGAACCTCCTCTGGGGCCAACGTCCTGACTTTC,CASSEQGRTSSGANVLTF
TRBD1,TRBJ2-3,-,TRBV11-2,TGTGCCAGCAGCCCGGACAGGGGCACAGATACGCAGTATTTT,CASSPDRGTDTQYF
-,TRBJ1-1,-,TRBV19,TGTGCCAGTACCCCGCTGACAGTGAACACTGAAGCTTTCTTT,CASTPLTVNTEAFF
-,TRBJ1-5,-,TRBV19,TGTGCCAGTAGTATAGTCCACTTAAATCAGCCCCAGCATTTT,CASSIVHLNQPQHF
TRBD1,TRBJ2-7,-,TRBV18,TGTGCCAGCTCACCATACACAGGGGGGAGCTCCTACGAGCAGTACTTC,CASSPYTGGSSYEQYF
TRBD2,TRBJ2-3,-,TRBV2,TGTGCCAACGGGGGGGCCTTCGGCACAGATACGCAGTATTTT,CANGGAFGTDTQYF